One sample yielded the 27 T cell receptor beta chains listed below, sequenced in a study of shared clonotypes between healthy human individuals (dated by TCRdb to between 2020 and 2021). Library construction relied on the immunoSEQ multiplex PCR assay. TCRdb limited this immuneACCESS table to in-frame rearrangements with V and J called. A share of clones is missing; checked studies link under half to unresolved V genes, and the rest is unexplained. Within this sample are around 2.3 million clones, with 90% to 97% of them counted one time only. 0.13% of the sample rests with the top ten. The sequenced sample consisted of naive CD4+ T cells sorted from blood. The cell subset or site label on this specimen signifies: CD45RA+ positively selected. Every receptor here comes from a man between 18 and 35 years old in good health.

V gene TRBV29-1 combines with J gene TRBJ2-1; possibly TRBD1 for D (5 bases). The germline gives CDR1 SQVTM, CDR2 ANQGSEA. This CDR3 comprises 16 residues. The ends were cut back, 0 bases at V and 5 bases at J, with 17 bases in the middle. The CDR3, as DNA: TGCAGCGTTGAAGATCTTCGGCGACAGCCAAACAATGAGCAGTTCTTC. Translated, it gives CSVEDLRRQPNNEQFF.

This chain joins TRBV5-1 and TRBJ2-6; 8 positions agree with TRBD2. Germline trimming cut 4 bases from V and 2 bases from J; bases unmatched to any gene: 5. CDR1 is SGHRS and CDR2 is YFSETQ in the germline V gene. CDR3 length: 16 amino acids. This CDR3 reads CASSPSTSAGANVLTF. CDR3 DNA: TGCGCCAGCAGCCCTTCGACTAGCGCTGGGGCCAACGTCCTGACTTTC.

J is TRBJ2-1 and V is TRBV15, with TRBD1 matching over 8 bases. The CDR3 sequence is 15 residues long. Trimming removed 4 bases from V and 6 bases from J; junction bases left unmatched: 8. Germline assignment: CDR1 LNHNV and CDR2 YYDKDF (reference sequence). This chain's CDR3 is CATSTGTGPLNEQFF. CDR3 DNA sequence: TGTGCCACCAGCACCGGGACAGGCCCCCTCAATGAGCAGTTCTTC.

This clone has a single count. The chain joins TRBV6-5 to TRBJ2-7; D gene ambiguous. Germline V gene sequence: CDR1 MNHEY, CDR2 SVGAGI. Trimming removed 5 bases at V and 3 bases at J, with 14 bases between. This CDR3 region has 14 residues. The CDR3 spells CASSPTALFYEQYF. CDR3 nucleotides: TGTGCCAGCAGTCCCACGGCCCTTTTCTACGAGCAGTACTTC.

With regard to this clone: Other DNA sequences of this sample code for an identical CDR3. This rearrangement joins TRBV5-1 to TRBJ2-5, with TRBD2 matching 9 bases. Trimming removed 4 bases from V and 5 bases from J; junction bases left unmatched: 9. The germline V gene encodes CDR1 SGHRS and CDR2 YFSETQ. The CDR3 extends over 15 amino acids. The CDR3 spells CASSLIAGAQETQYF. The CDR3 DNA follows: TGCGCCAGCAGCCTGATAGCGGGAGCCCAGGAGACCCAGTACTTC.

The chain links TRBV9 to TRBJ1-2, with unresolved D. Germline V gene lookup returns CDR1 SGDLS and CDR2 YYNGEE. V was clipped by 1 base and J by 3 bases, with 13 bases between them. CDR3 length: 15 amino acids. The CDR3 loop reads CASSVTRTMDYGYTF. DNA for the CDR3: TGTGCCAGCAGCGTAACTAGGACCATGGACTATGGCTACACCTTC. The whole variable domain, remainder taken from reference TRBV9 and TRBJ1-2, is DSGVTQTPKHLITATGQRVTLRCSPRSGDLSVYWYQQSLDQGLQFLIQYYNGEERAKGNILERFSAQQFPDLHSELNLSSLELGDSALYFCASSVTRTMDYGYTFGSGTRLTVV.

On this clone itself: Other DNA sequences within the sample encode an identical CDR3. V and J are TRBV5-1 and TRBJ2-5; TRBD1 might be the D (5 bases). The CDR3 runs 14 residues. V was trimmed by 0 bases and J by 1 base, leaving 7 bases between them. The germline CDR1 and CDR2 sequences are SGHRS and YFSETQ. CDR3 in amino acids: CASSLGQIQETQYF. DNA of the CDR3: TGCGCCAGCAGCTTGGGACAGATCCAAGAGACCCAGTACTTC.

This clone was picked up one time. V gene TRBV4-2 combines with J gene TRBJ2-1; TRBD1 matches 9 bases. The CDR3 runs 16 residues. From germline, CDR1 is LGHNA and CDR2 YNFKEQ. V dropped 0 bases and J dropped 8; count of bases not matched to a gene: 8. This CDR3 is CASSQDLRQGVDEQFF. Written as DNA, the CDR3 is TGTGCCAGCAGCCAAGATCTGCGACAGGGGGTCGATGAGCAGTTCTTC.

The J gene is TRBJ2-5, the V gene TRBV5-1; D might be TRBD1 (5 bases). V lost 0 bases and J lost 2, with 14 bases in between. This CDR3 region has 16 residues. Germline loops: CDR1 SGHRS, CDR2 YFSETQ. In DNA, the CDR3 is TGCGCCAGCAGCTTGGGCTTGGGGCAGAAGCAAGAGACCCAGTACTTC. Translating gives CASSLGLGQKQETQYF.

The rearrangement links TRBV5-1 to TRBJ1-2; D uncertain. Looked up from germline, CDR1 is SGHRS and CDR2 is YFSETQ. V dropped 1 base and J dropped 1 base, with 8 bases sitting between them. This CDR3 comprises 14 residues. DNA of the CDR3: TGCGCCAGCAGCTTGTCATACGGTAACTATGGCTACACCTTC. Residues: CASSLSYGNYGYTF.

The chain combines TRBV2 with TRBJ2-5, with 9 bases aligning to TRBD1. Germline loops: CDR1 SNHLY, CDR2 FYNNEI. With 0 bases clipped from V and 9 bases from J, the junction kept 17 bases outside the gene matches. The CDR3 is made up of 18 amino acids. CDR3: CASSEALGPGQGKVAQYF. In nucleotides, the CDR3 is TGTGCCAGCAGTGAAGCCCTAGGGCCGGGACAGGGAAAGGTTGCCCAGTACTTC.

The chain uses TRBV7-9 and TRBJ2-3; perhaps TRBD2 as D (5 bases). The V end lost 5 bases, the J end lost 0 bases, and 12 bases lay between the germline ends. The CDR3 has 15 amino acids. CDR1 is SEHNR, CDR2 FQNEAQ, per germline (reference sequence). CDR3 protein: CASSPGKGSTDTQYF. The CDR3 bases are TGTGCCAGCAGCCCCGGGAAGGGAAGCACAGATACGCAGTATTTT.

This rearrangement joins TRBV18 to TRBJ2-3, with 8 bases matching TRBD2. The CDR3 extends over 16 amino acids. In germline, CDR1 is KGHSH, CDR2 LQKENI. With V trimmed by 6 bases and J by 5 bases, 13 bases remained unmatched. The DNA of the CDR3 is TGTGCCAGCTCCCTTGAAAGCGGGAGTAGAGGAGATACGCAGTATTTT. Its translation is CASSLESGSRGDTQYF.

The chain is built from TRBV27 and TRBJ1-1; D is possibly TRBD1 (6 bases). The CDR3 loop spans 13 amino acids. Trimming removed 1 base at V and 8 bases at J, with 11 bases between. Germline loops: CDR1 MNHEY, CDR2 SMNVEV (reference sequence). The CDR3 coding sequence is TGTGCCAGCAGTTTATTCGGGGGACAAGAAGCTTTCTTT. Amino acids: CASSLFGGQEAFF.

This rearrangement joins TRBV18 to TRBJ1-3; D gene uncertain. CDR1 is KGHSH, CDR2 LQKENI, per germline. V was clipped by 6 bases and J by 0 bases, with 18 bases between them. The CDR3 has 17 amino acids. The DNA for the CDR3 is TGTGCCAGCTCCCGCAGCTTAAGCCAGCTCTCTGGAAACACCATATATTTT. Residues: CASSRSLSQLSGNTIYF.

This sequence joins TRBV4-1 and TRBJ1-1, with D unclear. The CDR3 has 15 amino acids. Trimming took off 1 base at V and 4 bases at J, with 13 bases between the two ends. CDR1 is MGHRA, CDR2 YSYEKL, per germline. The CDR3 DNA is TGCGCCAGCAGCCAAGCAGTTGGGGTAGCCACTGAAGCTTTCTTT. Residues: CASSQAVGVATEAFF.

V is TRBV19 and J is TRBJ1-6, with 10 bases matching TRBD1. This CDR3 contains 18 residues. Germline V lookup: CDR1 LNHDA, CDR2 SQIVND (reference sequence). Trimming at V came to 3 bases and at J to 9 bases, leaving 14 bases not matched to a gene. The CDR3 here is CASSMPERQGARGSPLHF. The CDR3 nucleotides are TGTGCCAGTAGTATGCCCGAGAGACAGGGGGCGAGAGGTTCACCCCTCCACTTT.

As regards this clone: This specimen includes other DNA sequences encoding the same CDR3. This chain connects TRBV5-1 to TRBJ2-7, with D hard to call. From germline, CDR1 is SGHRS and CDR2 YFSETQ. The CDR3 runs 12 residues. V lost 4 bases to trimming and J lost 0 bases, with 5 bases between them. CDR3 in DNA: TGCGCCAGCAGCCCGAGCTCCTACGAGCAGTACTTC. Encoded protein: CASSPSSYEQYF.

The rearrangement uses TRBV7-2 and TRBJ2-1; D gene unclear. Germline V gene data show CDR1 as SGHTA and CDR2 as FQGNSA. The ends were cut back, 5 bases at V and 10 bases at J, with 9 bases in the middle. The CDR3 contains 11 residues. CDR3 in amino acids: CASSIRREQFF. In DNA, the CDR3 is TGTGCCAGCAGCATAAGACGGGAGCAGTTCTTC.

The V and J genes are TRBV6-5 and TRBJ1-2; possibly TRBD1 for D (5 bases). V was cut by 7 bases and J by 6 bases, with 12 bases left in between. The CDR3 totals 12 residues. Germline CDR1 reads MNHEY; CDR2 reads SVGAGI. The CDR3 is CASKPDSDGYTF. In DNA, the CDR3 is TGTGCCAGCAAACCCGACAGCGATGGCTACACCTTC.

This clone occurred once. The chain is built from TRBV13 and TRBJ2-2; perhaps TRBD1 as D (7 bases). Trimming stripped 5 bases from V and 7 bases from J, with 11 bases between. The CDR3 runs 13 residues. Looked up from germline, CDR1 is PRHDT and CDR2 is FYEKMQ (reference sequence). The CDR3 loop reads CASSLQGGGELFF. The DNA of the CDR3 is TGTGCCAGCAGCCTCCAGGGGGGCGGGGAGCTGTTTTTT. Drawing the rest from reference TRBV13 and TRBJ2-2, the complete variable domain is AAGVIQSPRHLIKEKRETATLKCYPIPRHDTVYWYQQGPGQDPQFLISFYEKMQSDKGSIPDRFSAQQFSDYHSELNMSSLELGDSALYFCASSLQGGGELFFGEGSRLTVL.

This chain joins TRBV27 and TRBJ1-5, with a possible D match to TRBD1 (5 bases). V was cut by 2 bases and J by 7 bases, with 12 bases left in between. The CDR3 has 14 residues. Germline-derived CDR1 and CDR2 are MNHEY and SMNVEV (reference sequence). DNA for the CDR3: TGTGCCAGCAGTTTACAGGGTGGGCGGCAGCCCCAGCATTTT. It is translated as CASSLQGGRQPQHF.

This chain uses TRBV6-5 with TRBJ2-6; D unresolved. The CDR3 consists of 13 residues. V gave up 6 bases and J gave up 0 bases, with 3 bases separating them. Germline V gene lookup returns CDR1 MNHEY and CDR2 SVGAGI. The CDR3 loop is CASRVSGANVLTF. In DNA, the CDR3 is TGTGCCAGCAGGGTCTCTGGGGCCAACGTCCTGACTTTC.

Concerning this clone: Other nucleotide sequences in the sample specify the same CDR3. DNA for the CDR3: TGCGCCAGCAGCTTGGCCCCGGGGACCGGGGAGCTGTTTTTT. This sequence encodes CASSLAPGTGELFF. This chain joins TRBV5-1 and TRBJ2-2; possible D gene TRBD2, 5 bases. Germline V lookup: CDR1 SGHRS, CDR2 YFSETQ. This CDR3 region has 14 residues. V shed 0 bases and J shed 5 bases, with 8 bases lying between them.

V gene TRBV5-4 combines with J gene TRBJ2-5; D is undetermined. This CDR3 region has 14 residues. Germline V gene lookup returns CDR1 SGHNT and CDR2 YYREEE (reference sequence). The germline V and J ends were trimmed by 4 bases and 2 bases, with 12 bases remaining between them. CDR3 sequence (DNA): TGTGCCAGCAGCCTTAAGTGGGTTCAAGAGACCCAGTACTTC. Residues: CASSLKWVQETQYF.

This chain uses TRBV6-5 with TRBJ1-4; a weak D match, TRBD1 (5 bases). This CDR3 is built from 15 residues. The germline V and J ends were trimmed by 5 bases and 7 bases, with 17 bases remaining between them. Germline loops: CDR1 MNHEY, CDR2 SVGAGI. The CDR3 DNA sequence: TGTGCCAGCAGTACAAGTGGGACGGGGCTTGAAAAACTGTTTTTT. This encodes CASSTSGTGLEKLFF.

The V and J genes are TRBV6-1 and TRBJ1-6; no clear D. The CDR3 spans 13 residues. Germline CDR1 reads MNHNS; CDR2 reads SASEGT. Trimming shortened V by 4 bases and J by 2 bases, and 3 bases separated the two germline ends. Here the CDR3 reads CASSAPYNSPLHF. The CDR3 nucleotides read TGTGCCAGCAGTGCCCCCTATAATTCACCCCTCCACTTT.